Below, 31 T cell receptor beta chains from the same sample are listed, as sequenced in a study of CD8+ T cells in alopecia areata. Isolated RNA was reverse transcribed into cDNA used as the sequencing template. Method: immunoSEQ multiplex PCR; TCRdb's copy keeps in-frame clones and lacks some. The table has about 180,000 clones, 67% seen once. The starting material was CD8+ T cells sorted from blood, obtained at week 0. The receptors come from a human donor with alopecia areata.

This clone was detected only once. This chain uses TRBV2 with TRBJ1-2, with D uncertain. The CDR3 is made up of 14 amino acids. Germline V gene lookup returns CDR1 SNHLY and CDR2 FYNNEI. V was clipped by 2 bases and J by 4 bases, with 11 bases between them. The CDR3 DNA reads TGTGCCAGCAGTGAACGGGCTAGCGTCTATGGCTACACCTTC. Amino acids: CASSERASVYGYTF.

J is TRBJ2-2 and V is TRBV5-6; D is unclear. V lost 3 bases and J lost 1, with 7 bases in between. Germline-derived CDR1 and CDR2 are SGHDT and YYEEEE. The CDR3 loop spans 14 amino acids. The CDR3 DNA reads as TGTGCCAGCAGCTGGGCAGGGAACACCGGGGAGCTGTTTTTT. Amino acid sequence: CASSWAGNTGELFF.

The chain couples TRBV27 to TRBJ2-7; D is possibly TRBD1 (5 bases). Germline V gives CDR1 MNHEY, CDR2 SMNVEV (reference sequence). The CDR3 runs to 13 residues. Trimming took 2 bases from V and 2 from J, leaving 7 bases between them. The CDR3 sequence: CASSLVGAYEQYF. As DNA, the CDR3 is TGTGCCAGCAGTTTAGTAGGGGCCTACGAGCAGTACTTC.

The CDR3 sequence: CSVEDRGDVGGNTEAFF. The CDR3 bases are TGCAGCGTTGAAGATCGGGGGGACGTCGGTGGGAACACTGAAGCTTTCTTT. The genes are TRBV29-1 and TRBJ1-1; D is possibly TRBD1 (5 bases). The V gene lost 0 bases and the J gene lost 1 base, with 18 bases spanning the gap. This CDR3 comprises 17 residues. Germline assignment: CDR1 SQVTM and CDR2 ANQGSEA. Full variable domain (rest looked up from reference TRBV29-1 and TRBJ1-1): SAVISQKPSRDICQRGTSLTIQCQVDSQVTMMFWYRQQPGQSLTLIATANQGSEATYESGFVIDKFPISRPNLTFSTLTVSNMSPEDSSIYLCSVEDRGDVGGNTEAFFGQGTRLTVV.

Only a few counts were recorded for this clone. This CDR3 reads CASSFPLGTDSNQPQHF. The CDR3 DNA is TGTGCCAGCAGCTTCCCTCTCGGGACAGATAGCAATCAGCCCCAGCATTTT. The chain combines TRBV7-2 with TRBJ1-5; 7 bases line up with TRBD1. Germline V gene lookup returns CDR1 SGHTA and CDR2 FQGNSA. Trimming removed 3 bases from V and 0 bases from J; junction bases left unmatched: 8. The CDR3 extends over 17 amino acids.

The rearrangement joins TRBV10-3 to TRBJ1-3, with 7 bases aligning to TRBD1. Germline V CDR1 and CDR2: ENHRY, SYGVKD. The V and J ends lost 10 bases and 3 bases, in that order; junction bases with no gene match: 9. The CDR3 extends over 14 amino acids. This CDR3 reads CATNDREDGNTIYF. The DNA for the CDR3 is TGTGCCACCAATGACAGGGAGGATGGAAACACCATATATTTT.

This clone was seen only a few times. The chain recombines TRBV13 with TRBJ2-2; D possibly uses TRBD1 or TRBD2 (6 bases each). CDR1 is PRHDT and CDR2 is FYEKMQ in the germline V gene (reference sequence). V dropped 8 bases and J dropped 5 bases, with 15 bases sitting between them. The CDR3 is 14 residues long. The CDR3 reads CASGGGLWTGELFF. The CDR3 region has the DNA TGTGCCAGCGGAGGGGGGCTTTGGACCGGGGAGCTGTTTTTT.

The gene calls are TRBV7-9 and TRBJ1-2; 10 nucleotides align to TRBD1. V lost 4 bases, J lost 2 bases, and 16 bases stayed unmatched. This CDR3 spans 19 amino acids. Germline CDR1 and CDR2: SEHNR and FQNEAQ (reference sequence). Here the CDR3 DNA reads TGTGCCAGCAGCTCCAGGGTCCCGGGACAGGGGATCCCCAACTATGGCTACACCTTC. Its translation is CASSSRVPGQGIPNYGYTF.

This clone has a single count. The V call is TRBV7-9, the J call TRBJ1-1; D is ambiguous. Deletions cut 1 base from V and 3 bases from J, with 9 bases between. CDR3 length: 14 amino acids. Germline values: CDR1 SEHNR, CDR2 FQNEAQ (reference sequence). The CDR3 is CASSLGARHTEAFF. CDR3 in DNA: TGTGCCAGCAGCTTAGGGGCCCGGCACACTGAAGCTTTCTTT.

This chain joins TRBV6-6 and TRBJ1-2; TRBD1 agrees at 7 bases. CDR1 and CDR2 from the germline V gene are MNHNY and SVGAGI (reference sequence). Trimming removed 3 bases from V and 2 bases from J; junction bases left unmatched: 6. This CDR3 is 15 amino acids long. CDR3: CASSYSTGSNYGYTF. The DNA of the CDR3 is TGTGCCAGCAGTTATTCGACAGGGTCCAACTATGGCTACACCTTC.

The V and J genes are TRBV27 and TRBJ2-5, with D perhaps TRBD2 (7 bases). With 1 base removed from V and 1 base from J, the gap between germline ends came to 10 bases. The CDR3 sequence is 15 residues long. Germline V gene data show CDR1 as MNHEY and CDR2 as SMNVEV (reference sequence). The CDR3 spells CASSLYGGPQETQYF. The CDR3 region has the DNA TGTGCCAGCAGTTTATACGGGGGGCCCCAAGAGACCCAGTACTTC.

Of note for this clone: The sample holds other DNA sequences that translate to the same CDR3. The rearrangement links TRBV6-5 to TRBJ1-5; the D is unclear. Trimming shortened V by 0 bases and J by 3 bases, and 3 bases separated the two germline ends. This CDR3 spans 13 amino acids. CDR1 is MNHEY and CDR2 is SVGAGI in the germline V gene. The CDR3 sequence is CASSYSPNQPQHF. CDR3 bases: TGTGCCAGCAGTTACTCCCCCAATCAGCCCCAGCATTTT.

The J gene is TRBJ1-2, the V gene TRBV14, with D uncertain. CDR1 SGHDN and CDR2 FVKESK come from the germline V gene. The V and J ends lost 1 base and 4 bases respectively, with 7 bases between them. The CDR3 is 13 amino acids. CDR3 nucleotide sequence: TGTGCCAGCAGCCAAGGGCGGAGCTATGGCTACACCTTC. Protein product: CASSQGRSYGYTF. The variable domain in full, completed from reference TRBV14 and TRBJ1-2, reads EAGVTQFPSHSVIEKGQTVTLRCDPISGHDNLYWYRRVMGKEIKFLLHFVKESKQDESGMPNNRFLAERTGGTYSTLKVQPAELEDSGVYFCASSQGRSYGYTFGSGTRLTVV.

This chain uses TRBV30 with TRBJ1-2; D might be TRBD1 (6 bases). Per germline, CDR1 GTSNPN and CDR2 SVGIG (reference sequence). The CDR3 runs 16 residues. The V end was cut by 4 bases, the J end by 4 bases, with 22 bases between. The CDR3 DNA sequence: TGTGCCTGGACAACCGCAACCAGGACAGTGCTCTATGGCTACACCTTC. This translates into CAWTTATRTVLYGYTF.

The chain carries TRBV7-9 and TRBJ1-4; 7 nucleotides match TRBD1. In germline, CDR1 is SEHNR, CDR2 FQNEAQ (reference sequence). V trimming: 2 bases; J trimming: 0 bases; junction bases outside the gene matches: 3. The CDR3 covers 16 residues. In DNA, the CDR3 is TGTGCCAGCAGCTTATATCAGGGGGCAACTAATGAAAAACTGTTTTTT. It encodes CASSLYQGATNEKLFF.

V gene TRBV5-6 combines with J gene TRBJ2-5; D possibly matches TRBD1 or TRBD2 (5 bases each). V was trimmed by 4 bases and J by 4 bases, leaving 17 bases between them. Germline lookup yields CDR1 SGHDT and CDR2 YYEEEE. The CDR3 is 15 amino acids. CDR3 loop: CASSGAWGSRETQYF. The CDR3 DNA is TGTGCCAGCAGCGGGGCGTGGGGGAGTCGAGAGACCCAGTACTTC.

The chain employs TRBV29-1 and TRBJ2-4; TRBD2 matches 7 bases. Germline lookup yields CDR1 SQVTM and CDR2 ANQGSEA. V shed 3 bases and J 9 bases; nucleotides not matched to a gene: 11. This CDR3 is 14 amino acids long. Here the CDR3 reads CSVDKGEGKAIQYF. The CDR3 DNA reads TGCAGCGTTGATAAAGGGGAGGGCAAGGCCATTCAGTACTTC.

The rearrangement links TRBV2 to TRBJ2-1, with D maybe TRBD2 (5 bases). V shed 4 bases and J shed 8 bases, with 18 bases lying between them. Germline V gene lookup returns CDR1 SNHLY and CDR2 FYNNEI. This CDR3 region has 15 residues. For the CDR3, the DNA is TGTGCCAGCAGTGTCGGGGAATGGAGGTTCGATGAGCAGTTCTTC. Amino acid sequence: CASSVGEWRFDEQFF.

This sequence joins TRBV30 and TRBJ2-3; maybe TRBD1 (6 bases). V shed 2 bases and J shed 5 bases, with 20 bases lying between them. Germline V CDR1 and CDR2: GTSNPN, SVGIG (reference sequence). The CDR3 is made up of 16 amino acids. The CDR3 region is CAWSLGHSGAKDTQYF. In nucleotides, the CDR3 is TGTGCCTGGAGTCTTGGACACTCAGGGGCTAAAGATACGCAGTATTTT.

V and J are TRBV5-6 and TRBJ2-5; D unresolved. The germline V gene has CDR1 SGHDT and CDR2 YYEEEE. CDR3 length: 13 amino acids. Trimming removed 6 bases from V and 4 bases from J, with 13 bases in between. The CDR3 here is CASNDPRGETQYF. DNA for the CDR3: TGTGCCAGCAACGACCCAAGAGGAGAGACCCAGTACTTC.

The chain combines TRBV5-1 with TRBJ2-7, with no clear D. With 3 bases removed from V and 5 bases from J, the gap between germline ends came to 9 bases. The germline V gene has CDR1 SGHRS and CDR2 YFSETQ. The CDR3 runs to 12 residues. CDR3: CASSSEYNEQYF. The CDR3 DNA sequence: TGCGCCAGCAGCTCCGAGTACAACGAGCAGTACTTC.

This clone has just one count. J is TRBJ1-2 and V is TRBV29-1; D is ambiguous. V lost 6 bases and J lost 7, with 15 bases in between. Germline values: CDR1 SQVTM, CDR2 ANQGSEA. The CDR3 is 12 amino acids. The CDR3 loop is CSVGRTNGGYTF. CDR3 DNA sequence: TGCAGCGTCGGCCGGACGAATGGTGGCTACACCTTC.

The chain links TRBV11-2 to TRBJ2-5; D possibly corresponds to TRBD2 (6 bases). This CDR3 contains 18 residues. V lost 2 bases to trimming and J lost 1 base, with 20 bases between them. CDR1 SGHAT and CDR2 FQNNGV come from the germline V gene. The CDR3 sequence: CASSLSETIAASQETQYF. The CDR3 DNA reads TGTGCCAGCAGCTTAAGTGAAACTATAGCGGCTTCCCAAGAGACCCAGTACTTC.

A single count supports this clone. The V and J genes are TRBV7-9 and TRBJ2-7; TRBD1 matches 10 bases. This CDR3 is built from 17 residues. V lost 10 bases and J lost 1; bases outside the gene matches: 16. Germline CDR1 SEHNR, CDR2 FQNEAQ (reference sequence). The CDR3 spells CATLMPGDRGLSYEQYF. For the CDR3, the DNA is TGTGCCACCCTAATGCCCGGGGACAGGGGTCTTTCCTACGAGCAGTACTTC.

V is TRBV27 and J is TRBJ2-2; no definite D call. The CDR3 covers 14 residues. CDR1 and CDR2 (germline): MNHEY, SMNVEV (reference sequence). V dropped 2 bases and J dropped 0 bases, with 4 bases sitting between them. CDR3 in amino acids: CASSLGTNTGELFF. The DNA of the CDR3 is TGTGCCAGCAGTTTAGGGACGAACACCGGGGAGCTGTTTTTT.

The chain joins TRBV25-1 to TRBJ2-5; D may be TRBD2 (7 bases). V gave up 6 bases and J gave up 2 bases, with 10 bases separating them. CDR3 size: 13 residues. Germline values: CDR1 MGHDK, CDR2 SYGVNS. CDR3 nucleotide sequence: TGTGCCAGCAGGAAGGGGGGGCAAGAGACCCAGTACTTC. Protein sequence: CASRKGGQETQYF.

The chain couples TRBV19 to TRBJ2-2; D tentatively reads TRBD1 or TRBD2 (5 bases each). This CDR3 has 14 residues. With 3 bases removed from V and 6 bases from J, the gap between germline ends came to 11 bases. CDR1 is LNHDA, CDR2 SQIVND, per germline (reference sequence). The CDR3 coding sequence is TGTGCCAGTAGTATGGCCGGGGCCCCCGGGGAGCTGTTTTTT. It yields the protein CASSMAGAPGELFF.

The sample holds a few counts of this clone. The CDR3 here is CASSPNAGGTLNRDGYTF. The CDR3 nucleotides read TGTGCCAGCAGCCCGAACGCAGGGGGCACCCTTAACCGTGATGGCTACACCTTC. This sequence joins TRBV14 and TRBJ1-2; 8 bases line up with TRBD1. The V segment lost 4 bases and the J segment 6 bases; nucleotides outside the gene matches: 19. CDR3 length: 18 residues. From germline, CDR1 is SGHDN and CDR2 FVKESK.

The chain uses TRBV6-6 and TRBJ1-2; 8 bases are a match to TRBD1. V was clipped by 6 bases and J by 6 bases; unmatched bases: 6. Germline values: CDR1 MNHNY, CDR2 SVGAGI (reference sequence). The length of the CDR3 is 13 residues. The CDR3 coding sequence is TGTGCCAGCAGGTCGGACAGGGTAGATGGCTACACCTTC. Amino acid sequence: CASRSDRVDGYTF.

The rearrangement uses TRBV27 and TRBJ1-2, with D unclear. The V end was cut by 4 bases, the J end by 1 base, with 10 bases between. Per germline, CDR1 MNHEY and CDR2 SMNVEV (reference sequence). CDR3 length: 14 amino acids. CDR3 in DNA: TGTGCCAGCAGTTCCCTCGATATTAACTATGGCTACACCTTC. Translating it yields CASSSLDINYGYTF.

The chain uses TRBV6-1 and TRBJ2-3; 8 nucleotides match TRBD2. Unmatched junction bases numbered 8, after V lost 3 bases and J lost 0 bases. The CDR3 is 17 residues long. Germline CDR1 and CDR2: MNHNS and SASEGT. The CDR3 region is CASSESWTSPSTDTQYF. The DNA of the CDR3 is TGTGCCAGCAGTGAGTCGTGGACTAGCCCAAGCACAGATACGCAGTATTTT.